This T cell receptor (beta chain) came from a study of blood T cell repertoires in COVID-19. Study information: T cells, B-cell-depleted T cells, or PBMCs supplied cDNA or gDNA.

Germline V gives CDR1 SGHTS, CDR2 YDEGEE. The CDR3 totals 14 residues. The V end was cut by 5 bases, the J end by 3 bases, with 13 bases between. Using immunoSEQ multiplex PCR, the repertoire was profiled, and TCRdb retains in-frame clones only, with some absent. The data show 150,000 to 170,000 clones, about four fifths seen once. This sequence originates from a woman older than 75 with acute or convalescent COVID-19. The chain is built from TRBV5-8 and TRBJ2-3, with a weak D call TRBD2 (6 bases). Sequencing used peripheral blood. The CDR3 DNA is TGTGCCAGCAGTTCTACCGGGACTACAGATACGCAGTATTTT. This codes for CASSSTGTTDTQYF.